What follows describes a single T cell receptor (beta chain). Its antigen is unknown. Some clones are missing from TCRdb's copy, which holds only in-frame ones; the method was immunoSEQ multiplex PCR. Here the sample spans over 40,000 clones, over 65% being singletons. This CDR3 is 18 amino acids long. The sample comes from a study of cytotoxic CD8 clonotypes in ibrutinib-treated CLL. Study-wide results and limits: Samples from sustained-remission and progressing patients were taken at different times. Private clonotypes, not public ones, expanded at ibrutinib response.

The specimen comprised PBMCs, sampled after 24 months of ibrutinib treatment. This TCR was sampled from a human donor with chronic lymphocytic leukemia. The V gene is TRBV12-1, the J gene TRBJ2-3; TRBD2 is the table's D call, not checked against the DNA. TRBV12-1 is flagged as a pseudogene. The CDR3 coding sequence is TGTGCCAGCAGCTTTGGACTAGCGGGAGGGCCGAGGGCAGATACGCAGTATTTT. As protein: CASSFGLAGGPRADTQYF.